The 7 T cell receptor beta chains listed next were all sequenced from one sample in a study of response to subunit inactivated influenza vaccine (dated by TCRdb to between 2017 and 2018). Libraries were constructed by RT-PCR. The data were produced on an Illumina HiSeq 2500. TCRdb itself trimmed the public reads at Q25 with fastp, ran MiXCR and retained productive beta chains. Merged by CDR3 protein, the rows form single entries marked with the most common genes and DNA. In this sample the table shows 430,000 or so distinct CDR3 sequences, approximately 9.9% of which occur a single time. More than 10% of the sample is held by the ten biggest clonotypes. What this sample's time point label stands for: 45 days after influenza vaccine administration. The source was PBMCs from blood, collected more than 35 days after vaccination. The source is a man over 45 who received an inactivated influenza vaccine. Donor details come from another sample of the same person, matched by shared clones.

V usage is TRBV12-3 or TRBV12-4 and J usage is TRBJ1-1; 8 positions match TRBD1. This CDR3 comprises 16 residues. V shed 8 bases, J shed 0 bases, and the junction held 11 bases outside the gene matches. The CDR3 region has the DNA TGTGCCAGCCGGTATGACAGGGGTGGTGTGAACACTGAAGCTTTCTTT. Translated, it gives CASRYDRGGVNTEAFF.

The rearrangement links TRBV7-2 to TRBJ2-7; D is unclear. The V and J ends lost 0 bases and 6 bases respectively, with 9 bases between them. The CDR3 runs to 13 residues. CDR1 is SGHTA, CDR2 FQGNSA, per germline. CDR3 sequence reads: CASSLAGFGEQYF. Here the CDR3 DNA reads TGTGCCAGCAGCTTAGCAGGTTTTGGCGAGCAGTACTTC.

The chain employs TRBV20-1 and TRBJ2-5, with 7 nucleotides matching TRBD1. After removal of 1 base from V and 3 bases from J, the junction contained 2 bases not matched to a gene. Per germline, CDR1 DFQATT and CDR2 SNEGSKA (reference sequence). The CDR3 loop spans 13 amino acids. The CDR3 is CSARVGTEETQYF. The CDR3 nucleotides are TGCAGTGCTAGAGTCGGGACAGAAGAGACCCAGTACTTC.

This clonotype was recorded a few times. V is TRBV6-2 or TRBV6-3 and J is TRBJ1-5; 7 bases map to TRBD1. The CDR3 totals 15 residues. The trim removed 6 bases at V and 7 bases at J, leaving 12 bases unmatched. CDR1 MNHEY and CDR2 SVGEGT come from the germline V gene. In DNA, the CDR3 is TGTGCCAGCAGCCCTACAGGGGCTCGAGGCCAGCCCCAGCATTTT. Protein: CASSPTGARGQPQHF.

The chain employs TRBV9 and TRBJ2-5; 12 nucleotides agree with TRBD2. The J segment lost 1 base and the V segment lost 3 bases, leaving 4 bases of the junction unmatched. The CDR3 runs 16 residues. From germline, CDR1 is SGDLS and CDR2 YYNGEE. This CDR3 is CASSARLAGAQETQYF. The CDR3 DNA sequence: TGTGCCAGCAGCGCACGACTAGCGGGAGCCCAAGAGACCCAGTACTTC.

V and J are TRBV7-9 and TRBJ2-3; D is undetermined. The germline V and J ends were trimmed by 1 base and 2 bases, with 7 bases remaining between them. Germline V gene data show CDR1 as SEHNR and CDR2 as FQNEAQ (reference sequence). The CDR3 sequence is 14 residues long. CDR3 DNA sequence: TGTGCCAGCAGCTTAGGGTCAGTCACAGATACGCAGTATTTT. Translated: CASSLGSVTDTQYF. Full variable domain (rest looked up from reference TRBV7-9 and TRBJ2-3): DTGVSQNPRHKITKRGQNVTFRCDPISEHNRLYWYRQTLGQGPEFLTYFQNEAQLEKSRLLSDRFSAERPKGSFSTLEIQRTEQGDSAMYLCASSLGSVTDTQYFGPGTRLTVL.

This clonotype was counted at least ten times. V gene TRBV4-3 combines with J gene TRBJ2-1; D uncertain. Trimming removed 4 bases at V and 9 bases at J, with 13 bases between. Germline CDR1 is LGHNA and CDR2 is YSLEER. This CDR3 spans 13 amino acids. The CDR3 DNA reads as TGCGCCAGCAGCCCCAACTCCTACGGTGAGCAGTTCTTC. Residues: CASSPNSYGEQFF.